The 28 T cell receptor beta chains reported below all come from one sample, sequenced in a study of T cell repertoires in cytomegalovirus infection. TCRdb reanalysed the reads using MiXCR and keeps one entry per CDR3 protein. The profile shows hundreds of thousands of distinct CDR3 sequences, 15% to 20% of them singletons. The sequencing input was PBMCs. The receptors come from a human donor in good health (CMV status not recorded). Some clones in this sample may be carry-over from other donors' samples.

Only a few counts were recorded for this clonotype. This chain joins TRBV7-9 and TRBJ2-7, with 7 bases aligning to TRBD1. The length of the CDR3 is 13 residues. From germline, CDR1 is SEHNR and CDR2 FQNEAQ (reference sequence). Trimming at V came to 5 bases and at J to 3 bases, leaving 4 bases not matched to a gene. Here the CDR3 DNA reads TGTGCCAGCAGCGACCGACAGGGCTACGAGCAGTACTTC. Encoded protein: CASSDRQGYEQYF.

This clonotype was observed at least ten times. This chain joins TRBV12-3 or TRBV12-4 and TRBJ1-2, with no clear D. Trimming removed 3 bases at V and 8 bases at J, with 16 bases between. The CDR3 is made up of 14 amino acids. Here the CDR3 reads CASSLGWTPSGYTF. For the CDR3, the DNA is TGTGCCAGCAGTTTGGGATGGACGCCGTCAGGCTACACCTTC.

The chain combines TRBV5-6 with TRBJ1-4; D gene uncertain. The V gene's germline CDR1 is SGHDT and CDR2 YYEEEE. This CDR3 contains 14 residues. The V end lost 4 bases, the J end lost 4 bases, and 11 bases lay between the germline ends. The chain's CDR3 is CASSPVGYNEKLFF. DNA of the CDR3: TGTGCCAGCAGCCCCGTGGGGTATAATGAAAAACTGTTTTTT.

The J gene is TRBJ2-1, the V gene TRBV5-6; D not certain. Trimming left V 0 bases short and J 1 base short, with 5 bases between. Germline loops: CDR1 SGHDT, CDR2 YYEEEE. This CDR3 has 14 residues. CDR3 bases: TGTGCCAGCAGCTTGGTACAGTCCTACAATGAGCAGTTCTTC. It specifies CASSLVQSYNEQFF.

The sample holds many counts of this clonotype. Here the CDR3 DNA reads TGTGCCAGCAGTTTCGAAACCCAGGATACGCAGTATTTT. It encodes CASSFETQDTQYF. The chain joins TRBV12-3 or TRBV12-4 to TRBJ2-3; no firm D call. The CDR3 covers 13 residues. V dropped 3 bases and J dropped 6 bases, with 10 bases sitting between them.

This chain links TRBV12-3 or TRBV12-4 with TRBJ2-3; D is uncertain. This CDR3 is built from 14 residues. Trimming left V 6 bases short and J 8 bases short, with 18 bases between. The CDR3 sequence is CASSHSPRSGTQYF. CDR3 bases: TGTGCCAGCAGCCACTCTCCTCGTTCAGGTACGCAGTATTTT.

In its sample, this clonotype was seen many times. The chain recombines TRBV12-3 or TRBV12-4 with TRBJ2-7; 9 bases map to TRBD2. This CDR3 has 15 amino acids. Trimming cost V 1 base and J 2 bases; bases outside gene matches: 3. This CDR3 reads CASSLVAGGPYEQYF. The DNA for the CDR3 is TGTGCCAGCAGTTTAGTGGCGGGGGGGCCCTACGAGCAGTACTTC.

This clonotype was detected a few times. The chain combines TRBV14 with TRBJ2-3; 8 bases map to TRBD2. V lost 0 bases and J lost 2; bases outside the gene matches: 10. Germline V gene sequence: CDR1 SGHDN, CDR2 FVKESK. The CDR3 covers 18 residues. The CDR3 region is CASSQEVRPSGHTDTQYF. The CDR3 nucleotides are TGTGCCAGCAGCCAAGAGGTCCGGCCTAGCGGGCACACAGATACGCAGTATTTT.

In this sample, this clonotype turned up many times. This chain uses TRBV7-2 with TRBJ2-3, with 14 bases aligning to TRBD2. Germline V gene lookup returns CDR1 SGHTA and CDR2 FQGNSA. With 1 base clipped from V and 7 bases from J, the junction kept 4 bases outside the gene matches. This CDR3 contains 16 residues. The CDR3, as DNA: TGTGCCAGCAGCTTAGTGGGACTAGCGGGGGAAAATACGCAGTATTTT. Protein product: CASSLVGLAGENTQYF.

This clonotype has a handful of counts. The chain's CDR3 is CSARDRTEAFF. The CDR3, as DNA: TGCAGTGCTAGAGATAGGACTGAAGCTTTCTTT. The chain couples TRBV20-1 to TRBJ1-1; D unclear. V shed 0 bases and J shed 5 bases, with 4 bases lying between them. The CDR3 is made up of 11 amino acids. CDR1 and CDR2 (germline): DFQATT, SNEGSKA (reference sequence).

This clonotype was observed many times. The chain uses TRBV5-6 and TRBJ2-1; weak D call: TRBD2 (5 bases). The CDR3 has 15 residues. The V gene lost 3 bases and the J gene lost 7 bases, with 17 bases spanning the gap. CDR1 SGHDT and CDR2 YYEEEE come from the germline V gene. Written as DNA, the CDR3 is TGTGCCAGCAGCTCACTAGAATTGATGTGGAATGAGCAGTTCTTC. The encoded protein is CASSSLELMWNEQFF.

In its sample, this clonotype was seen many times. The V call is TRBV11-1, the J call TRBJ2-3, with 15 positions matching TRBD2. The germline CDR1 and CDR2 sequences are SGHAT and FQDESV (reference sequence). The CDR3 runs to 16 residues. V trimming: 6 bases; J trimming: 4 bases; junction bases outside the gene matches: 5. The DNA of the CDR3 is TGTGCCAGCAGTCCCGGACTAGCGGGGGGGCCAGATACGCAGTATTTT. Translation: CASSPGLAGGPDTQYF.

This clonotype has only a few counts. The rearrangement joins TRBV7-9 to TRBJ1-2, with D possibly being TRBD1 (5 bases). Trimming took off 2 bases at V and 6 bases at J, with 16 bases between the two ends. The CDR3 sequence is 15 residues long. Germline V CDR1 and CDR2: SEHNR, FQNEAQ (reference sequence). In nucleotides, the CDR3 is TGTGCCAGCAGCTTATTTACAGGACATAGAGATGGCTACACCTTC. Its translation: CASSLFTGHRDGYTF. The variable domain in full, with the rest retrieved from reference TRBV7-9 and TRBJ1-2, is DTGVSQNPRHKITKRGQNVTFRCDPISEHNRLYWYRQTLGQGPEFLTYFQNEAQLEKSRLLSDRFSAERPKGSFSTLEIQRTEQGDSAMYLCASSLFTGHRDGYTFGSGTRLTVV.

This clonotype was found many times. The chain couples TRBV7-9 to TRBJ2-1, with a weak D call TRBD2 (6 bases). There are 15 residues in the CDR3. Germline CDR1 SEHNR, CDR2 FQNEAQ (reference sequence). V gave up 2 bases and J gave up 2 bases, with 10 bases separating them. The CDR3 nucleotides read TGTGCCAGCAGCTTATGGGACTCGACCTACAATGAGCAGTTCTTC. Protein sequence: CASSLWDSTYNEQFF.

V and J are TRBV20-1 and TRBJ2-2; maybe TRBD1 (5 bases). CDR3 length equals 14 residues. Germline assignment: CDR1 DFQATT and CDR2 SNEGSKA (reference sequence). Trimming took off 3 bases at V and 3 bases at J, with 11 bases between the two ends. The CDR3, as DNA: TGCAGTGCTAGGGTAGGGGCAGACACCGGGGAGCTGTTTTTT. The encoded protein is CSARVGADTGELFF.

CDR3 nucleotide sequence: TGTGCCAGCAGCAACCGGGACAGTAATGAAAAACTGTTTTTT. This sequence encodes CASSNRDSNEKLFF. The chain recombines TRBV12-3 or TRBV12-4 with TRBJ1-4; 7 bases fit TRBD1. V shed 6 bases and J 4 bases; nucleotides not matched to a gene: 5. This CDR3 comprises 14 residues.

The chain employs TRBV11-3 and TRBJ2-1; D may be TRBD1 (6 bases). The germline gives CDR1 SGHNT, CDR2 YENEEA. The V end was cut by 1 base, the J end by 5 bases, with 12 bases between. The CDR3 spans 15 residues. CDR3 in DNA: TGTGCCAGCAGCTTAGGAATACAGGGTAACAATGAGCAGTTCTTC. It specifies CASSLGIQGNNEQFF.

This rearrangement joins TRBV29-1 to TRBJ1-1; 11 nucleotides match TRBD1. Germline-derived CDR1 and CDR2 are SQVTM and ANQGSEA. Unmatched junction bases numbered 9, after V lost 3 bases and J lost 3 bases. The CDR3 has 16 amino acids. The CDR3 is CSVEGRRDRGDTEAFF. CDR3 DNA sequence: TGCAGCGTTGAGGGCCGCCGGGACAGGGGGGACACTGAAGCTTTCTTT. Drawing the rest from reference TRBV29-1 and TRBJ1-1, the complete variable domain is SAVISQKPSRDICQRGTSLTIQCQVDSQVTMMFWYRQQPGQSLTLIATANQGSEATYESGFVIDKFPISRPNLTFSTLTVSNMSPEDSSIYLCSVEGRRDRGDTEAFFGQGTRLTVV.

This chain joins TRBV7-2 and TRBJ2-5; perhaps TRBD2 as D (6 bases). V was pared by 3 bases and J by 5 bases, with 19 bases between. Germline V gene data show CDR1 as SGHTA and CDR2 as FQGNSA. This CDR3 comprises 16 residues. For the CDR3, the DNA is TGTGCCAGCAGCTTGGCCGGGACTCTTAGTCGGGAGACCCAGTACTTC. Protein: CASSLAGTLSRETQYF.

At least ten counts were recorded for this clonotype. The gene calls are TRBV12-3 or TRBV12-4 and TRBJ2-2; D unresolved. The CDR3 has 14 amino acids. Trimming shortened V by 1 base and J by 6 bases, and 9 bases separated the two germline ends. The CDR3 coding sequence is TGTGCCAGCAGTTTAGACAGCCTCTCCGGGGAGCTGTTTTTT. Translation gives CASSLDSLSGELFF.

This clonotype came up many times. The rearrangement joins TRBV11-2 to TRBJ2-2; D remains unclear. Trimming took 1 base from V and 2 from J, leaving 17 bases between them. Per the germline V gene, CDR1 is SGHAT and CDR2 is FQNNGV. There are 18 residues in the CDR3. The CDR3 DNA reads as TGTGCCAGCAGCTTAGTAGTAGAATATATCGATAACACCGGGGAGCTGTTTTTT. Translating gives CASSLVVEYIDNTGELFF.

This clonotype has a count of ten or more. This rearrangement joins TRBV7-6 to TRBJ2-5; the match to TRBD2 covers 12 bases. CDR3 length equals 16 residues. Germline loops: CDR1 SGHVS, CDR2 FNYEAQ. Unmatched junction bases numbered 8, after V lost 5 bases and J lost 4 bases. This CDR3 is CASSQKTSGRPETQYF. The CDR3 coding sequence is TGTGCCAGCAGCCAAAAGACTAGCGGGAGACCAGAGACCCAGTACTTC. The variable domain in full, completed from reference TRBV7-6 and TRBJ2-5, reads GAGVSQSPRYKVTKRGQDVALRCDPISGHVSLYWYRQALGQGPEFLTYFNYEAQQDKSGLPNDRFSAERPEGSISTLTIQRTEQRDSAMYRCASSQKTSGRPETQYFGPGTRLLVL.

V gene TRBV19 combines with J gene TRBJ2-1; 16 bases line up with TRBD2. Trimming cost V 5 bases and J 9 bases; bases outside gene matches: 10. The CDR3 runs 17 residues. Germline CDR1 and CDR2: LNHDA and SQIVND (reference sequence). DNA of the CDR3: TGTGCCAGTAGTCGCACCGGGACTAGCGGGGGGGTGAGTGAGCAGTTCTTC. Its protein is CASSRTGTSGGVSEQFF.

The chain links TRBV7-7 to TRBJ2-5; TRBD1 or TRBD2 may be the D gene (6 bases each). Trimming left V 1 base short and J 0 bases short, with 15 bases between. The germline V gene has CDR1 SSHAT and CDR2 FNYEAQ (reference sequence). The CDR3 is 17 amino acids. This CDR3 is CASSLGPGAGYQETQYF. The CDR3 coding sequence is TGTGCCAGCAGCTTAGGTCCGGGGGCAGGGTACCAAGAGACCCAGTACTTC.

This clonotype was seen repeatedly, ten times or more. The rearrangement joins TRBV7-8 to TRBJ1-2; 9 positions agree with TRBD1. This CDR3 is built from 16 residues. V dropped 5 bases and J dropped 6; count of bases not matched to a gene: 13. Per the germline V gene, CDR1 is SGHVS and CDR2 is FQNEAQ. The CDR3 reads CASSTRPGQGMDGYTF. The CDR3 region has the DNA TGTGCCAGCAGCACACGCCCTGGACAGGGGATGGATGGCTACACCTTC.

This clonotype has a count of ten or more. The chain links TRBV7-2 to TRBJ1-5; D call uncertain. The ends were cut back, 5 bases at V and 4 bases at J, with 12 bases in the middle. This CDR3 has 14 residues. CDR1 and CDR2 from the germline V gene are SGHTA and FQGNSA. CDR3 residues: CASSPEAGNQPQHF. CDR3 nucleotides: TGTGCCAGCAGCCCGGAGGCGGGGAATCAGCCCCAGCATTTT.

This clonotype was seen many times. This rearrangement joins TRBV20-1 to TRBJ2-3; TRBD2 might be the D (7 bases). Trimming removed 5 bases from V and 1 base from J, with 19 bases in between. This CDR3 is built from 16 residues. The germline CDR1 and CDR2 sequences are DFQATT and SNEGSKA (reference sequence). CDR3 nucleotides: TGCAGTGCTGCTATTGGGGGAGGGGGTGGCACAGATACGCAGTATTTT. Encoded protein: CSAAIGGGGGTDTQYF.

This clonotype came up many times. The chain employs TRBV28 and TRBJ2-5, with D maybe TRBD1 (7 bases). V gave up 3 bases and J gave up 4 bases, with 18 bases separating them. The CDR3 runs 16 residues. CDR1 and CDR2 (germline): MDHEN, SYDVKM. Here the CDR3 reads CASSFYVVQGGETQYF. CDR3 DNA: TGTGCCAGCAGTTTCTATGTCGTCCAGGGGGGAGAGACCCAGTACTTC.